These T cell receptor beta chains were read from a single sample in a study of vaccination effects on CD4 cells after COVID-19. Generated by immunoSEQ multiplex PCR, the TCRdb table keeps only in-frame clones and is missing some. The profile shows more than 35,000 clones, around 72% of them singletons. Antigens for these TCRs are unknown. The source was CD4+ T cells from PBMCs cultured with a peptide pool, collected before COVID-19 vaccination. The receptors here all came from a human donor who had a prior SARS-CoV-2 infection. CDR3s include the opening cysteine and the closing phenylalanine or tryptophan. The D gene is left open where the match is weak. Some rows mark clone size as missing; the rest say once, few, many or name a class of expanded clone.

TGTGCCAGCAGCCCACTCACAGGGGTAGGCTACACCTTC	CASSPLTGVGYTF	TRBD1	TRBJ1-2	-	TRBV11-2
TGTGCCAGCAGCCAATCCCGGACAGGGCGGGACGAGCAGTACTTC	CASSQSRTGRDEQYF	TRBD1	TRBJ2-7	-	TRBV14
TGTGCCAGCAGCCATGGGACAGCCCCGTCCGGGGGCTACACCTTC	CASSHGTAPSGGYTF	TRBD1	TRBJ1-2	-	TRBV3-1/TRBV3-2
TGTGCCAGCAGTTACTCGAGCTATGGCTACACCTTC	CASSYSSYGYTF	-	TRBJ1-2	-	TRBV6-2/TRBV6-3
TGTGCCAGCAGTTACAGTTCTCTCCGCTATGGCTACACCTTC	CASSYSSLRYGYTF	-	TRBJ1-2	few	TRBV6-6
TGTGCCAGCTCACCAGTCGGGGAGGGGGCGGCTGAAGCTTTCTTT	CASSPVGEGAAEAFF	TRBD1	TRBJ1-1	-	TRBV18
TGTGCCAGCAGCTTAAGGGGGCCGGGTGAAAAACTGTTTTTT	CASSLRGPGEKLFF	TRBD1	TRBJ1-4	-	TRBV11-3
TGTGCCAGCAGCTTAGGACTCCCCAGGAGCACAGATACGCAGTATTTT	CASSLGLPRSTDTQYF	-	TRBJ2-3	-	TRBV11-3
TGTGCCAGCAGCTTGGGAACCGGAGATGTGGAGTACTTC	CASSLGTGDVEYF	-	TRBJ2-7	-	TRBV5-4
TGCGCCAGCAGCCAAGATTATGGTCGGCCTGAAGCTTTCTTT	CASSQDYGRPEAFF	-	TRBJ1-1	-	TRBV4-3
TGCGCCAGCAGCTTGGAGTTAGGACTAGCGGCTTCCCGGGATACGCAGTATTTT	CASSLELGLAASRDTQYF	TRBD2	TRBJ2-3	-	TRBV5-1
TGTGCCAGCTCACCACGAATTTCGGTTCCCTGGGACAGGGAAGAGACCCAGTACTTC	CASSPRISVPWDREETQYF	TRBD1	TRBJ2-5	-	TRBV18
TGTGCCAGCAGTCTACAATTGAACACTGAAGCTTTCTTT	CASSLQLNTEAFF	-	TRBJ1-1	-	TRBV12-3/TRBV12-4
TGTGCCAGCAGCCGAGGAGGGAATCAGCCCCAGCATTTT	CASSRGGNQPQHF	-	TRBJ1-5	-	TRBV7-2
TGTGCCAGCAGCAGGGGGACACAAGAGACCCAGTACTTC	CASSRGTQETQYF	TRBD1	TRBJ2-5	-	TRBV12-3/TRBV12-4
TGTGCCAGCAGTCAGAGAAGAGGGGTTGTTGGCTACACCTTC	CASSQRRGVVGYTF	-	TRBJ1-2	-	TRBV7-2
TGTGCCAGCAGCGTAGATGTCTACTCCGCGGGAGCTTTCTTT	CASSVDVYSAGAFF	-	TRBJ1-1	-	TRBV9
TGTGCCAGCAGCCCCGGTACGGGCGCCTACAATGAGCAGTTCTTC	CASSPGTGAYNEQFF	-	TRBJ2-1	-	TRBV11-2
TGTGCCAGCTCGCTCGAACAGGGTGGGTACACTGAAGCTTTCTTT	CASSLEQGGYTEAFF	-	TRBJ1-1	-	TRBV18
TGTGCCAGCAGTGAAGCGCGACTAGCTAATGAGCAGTTCTTC	CASSEARLANEQFF	TRBD2	TRBJ2-1	-	TRBV2
TGTGCCTGGAGTTTTGGGGTCTCTGGAAACACCATATATTTT	CAWSFGVSGNTIYF	-	TRBJ1-3	-	TRBV30
TGTGCCAGCAGTCAGGGTTTCACAGATACGCAGTATTTT	CASSQGFTDTQYF	-	TRBJ2-3	-	TRBV6-5
TGTGCCATCAGTCCCATCACCGGGACAGGGAACTATGGCTACACCTTC	CAISPITGTGNYGYTF	TRBD1	TRBJ1-2	-	TRBV10-3
TGTGCCAGCACTCGCGGGGACACAGATACGCAGTATTTT	CASTRGDTDTQYF	-	TRBJ2-3	-	TRBV2
TGTGCCAGCAGTTTAAGGCTCTATGGCTACACCTTC	CASSLRLYGYTF	-	TRBJ1-2	few	TRBV28
TGTGCCAGCGAGACAGGGACGAAAACGAATGGCTACACCTTC	CASETGTKTNGYTF	TRBD1	TRBJ1-2	-	TRBV2
TGTGCCAGCAGCCCCGGATCGCGGGACACTGAAGCTTTCTTT	CASSPGSRDTEAFF	-	TRBJ1-1	-	TRBV7-2
TGTGCCAGCAGCTTAGAAGTGAACGGGGGCTACGAGCAGTACTTC	CASSLEVNGGYEQYF	-	TRBJ2-7	-	TRBV11-2
TGTGCCAGCAGCCGGGACAGTAGCACAGATACGCAGTATTTT	CASSRDSSTDTQYF	TRBD1	TRBJ2-3	-	TRBV7-3
TGTGCCAGCAGCCAAACAGGGGGGAGCTCCTACGAGCAGTACTTC	CASSQTGGSSYEQYF	TRBD1	TRBJ2-7	-	TRBV5-4
TGTGCCAGCAGTCCTAGGGGGCGTCAGGACGAGCAGTACTTC	CASSPRGRQDEQYF	TRBD1	TRBJ2-7	-	TRBV5-4
TGTGCCAGCAGCTTGTTGCGGACGAGCTCCTACGAGCAGTACTTC	CASSLLRTSSYEQYF	-	TRBJ2-7	-	TRBV5-6